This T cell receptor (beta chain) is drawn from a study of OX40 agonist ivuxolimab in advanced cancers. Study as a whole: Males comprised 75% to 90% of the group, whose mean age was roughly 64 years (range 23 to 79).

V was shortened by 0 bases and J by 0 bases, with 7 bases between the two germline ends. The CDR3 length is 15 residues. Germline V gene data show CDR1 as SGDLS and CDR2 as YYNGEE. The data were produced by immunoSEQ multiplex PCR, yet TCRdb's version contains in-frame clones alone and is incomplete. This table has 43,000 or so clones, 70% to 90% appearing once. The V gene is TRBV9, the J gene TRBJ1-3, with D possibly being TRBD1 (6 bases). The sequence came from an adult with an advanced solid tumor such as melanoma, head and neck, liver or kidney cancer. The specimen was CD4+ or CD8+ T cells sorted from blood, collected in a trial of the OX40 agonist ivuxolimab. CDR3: CASSVGTASGNTIYF. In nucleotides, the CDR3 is TGTGCCAGCAGCGTAGGGACAGCCTCTGGAAACACCATATATTTT.